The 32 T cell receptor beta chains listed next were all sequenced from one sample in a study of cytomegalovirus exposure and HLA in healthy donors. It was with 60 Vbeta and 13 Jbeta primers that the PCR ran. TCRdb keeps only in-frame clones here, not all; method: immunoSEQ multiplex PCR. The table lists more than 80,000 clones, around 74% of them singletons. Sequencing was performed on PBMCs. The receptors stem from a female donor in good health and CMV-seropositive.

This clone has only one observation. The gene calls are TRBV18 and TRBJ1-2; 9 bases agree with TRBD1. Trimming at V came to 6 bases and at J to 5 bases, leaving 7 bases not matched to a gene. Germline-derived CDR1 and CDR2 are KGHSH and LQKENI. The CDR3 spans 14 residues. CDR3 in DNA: TGTGCCAGCTCCCCGGACAGGGGAGCTTATGGCTACACCTTC. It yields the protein CASSPDRGAYGYTF. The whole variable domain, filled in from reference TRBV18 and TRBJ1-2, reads NAGVMQNPRHLVRRRGQEARLRCSPMKGHSHVYWYRQLPEEGLKFMVYLQKENIIDESGMPKERFSAEFPKEGPSILRIQQVVRGDSAAYFCASSPDRGAYGYTFGSGTRLTVV.

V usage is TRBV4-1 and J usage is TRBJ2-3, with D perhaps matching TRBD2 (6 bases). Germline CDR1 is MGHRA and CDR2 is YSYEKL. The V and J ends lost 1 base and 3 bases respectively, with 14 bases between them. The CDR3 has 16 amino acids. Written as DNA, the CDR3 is TGCGCCAGCAGCCAAGTGGGTACAAGCGGGACAGATACGCAGTATTTT. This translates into CASSQVGTSGTDTQYF.

CDR3 loop: CASSLDRGETQYF. In DNA form, the CDR3 reads TGTGCCAGCAGCCTGGACAGGGGAGAGACCCAGTACTTC. The chain links TRBV5-4 to TRBJ2-5; 9 bases are a match to TRBD1. The V gene end was trimmed by 4 bases and the J gene end by 4 bases; junction bases not matched to a gene: 2. The CDR3 runs to 13 residues. Germline V gene lookup returns CDR1 SGHNT and CDR2 YYREEE (reference sequence).

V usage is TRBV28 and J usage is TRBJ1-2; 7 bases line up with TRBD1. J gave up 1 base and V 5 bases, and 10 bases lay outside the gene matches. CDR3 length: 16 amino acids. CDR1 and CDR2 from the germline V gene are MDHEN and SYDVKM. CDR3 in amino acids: CASSPPTGSGNYGYTF. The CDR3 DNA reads TGTGCCAGCAGTCCCCCGACAGGGAGCGGTAACTATGGCTACACCTTC.

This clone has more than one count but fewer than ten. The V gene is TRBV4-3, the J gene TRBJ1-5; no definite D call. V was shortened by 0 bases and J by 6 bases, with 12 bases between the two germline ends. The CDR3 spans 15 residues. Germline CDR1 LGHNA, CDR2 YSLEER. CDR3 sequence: CASSQEVTTSQPQHF. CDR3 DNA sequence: TGCGCCAGCAGCCAAGAGGTGACAACGAGTCAGCCCCAGCATTTT.

CDR3 sequence reads: CASIRSGVVGGYTF. In DNA, the CDR3 is TGTGCCAGCATCCGCTCGGGGGTTGTCGGTGGCTACACCTTC. The chain couples TRBV6-5 to TRBJ1-2; D is possibly TRBD1 (5 bases). The V end was cut by 7 bases, the J end by 7 bases, with 19 bases between. Germline values: CDR1 MNHEY, CDR2 SVGAGI. The CDR3 sequence is 14 residues long.

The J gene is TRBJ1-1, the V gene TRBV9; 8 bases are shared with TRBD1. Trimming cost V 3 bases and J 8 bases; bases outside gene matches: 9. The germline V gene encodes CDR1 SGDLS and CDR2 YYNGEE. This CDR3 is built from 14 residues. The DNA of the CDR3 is TGTGCCAGCAGCGCCAGATCGGACAGGGCAGAAGCTTTCTTT. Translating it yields CASSARSDRAEAFF.

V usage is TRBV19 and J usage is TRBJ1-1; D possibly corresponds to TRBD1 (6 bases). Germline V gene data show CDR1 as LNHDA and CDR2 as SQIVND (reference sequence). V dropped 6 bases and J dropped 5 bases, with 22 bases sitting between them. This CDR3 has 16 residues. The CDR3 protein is CASSDRSSLGATEAFF. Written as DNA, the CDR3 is TGTGCCAGTAGCGACAGGTCTTCACTTGGGGCGACTGAAGCTTTCTTT.

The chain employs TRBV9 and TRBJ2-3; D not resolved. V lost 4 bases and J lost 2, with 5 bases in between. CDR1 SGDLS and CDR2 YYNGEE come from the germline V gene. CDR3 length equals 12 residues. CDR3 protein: CASSQITDTQYF. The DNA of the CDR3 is TGTGCCAGCAGCCAGATCACAGATACGCAGTATTTT.

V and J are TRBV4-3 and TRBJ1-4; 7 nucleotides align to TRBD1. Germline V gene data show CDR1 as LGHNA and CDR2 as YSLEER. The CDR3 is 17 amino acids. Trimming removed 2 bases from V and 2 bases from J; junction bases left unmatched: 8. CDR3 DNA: TGCGCCAGCAGCCAACCCAATGACAGGGAGACTAATGAAAAACTGTTTTTT. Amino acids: CASSQPNDRETNEKLFF.

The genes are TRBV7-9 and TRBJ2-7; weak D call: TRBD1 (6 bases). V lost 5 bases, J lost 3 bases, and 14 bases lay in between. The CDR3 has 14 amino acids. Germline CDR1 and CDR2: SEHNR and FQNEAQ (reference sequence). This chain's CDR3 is CASSRGGILYEQYF. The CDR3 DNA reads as TGTGCCAGCAGCCGTGGGGGCATCCTCTACGAGCAGTACTTC.

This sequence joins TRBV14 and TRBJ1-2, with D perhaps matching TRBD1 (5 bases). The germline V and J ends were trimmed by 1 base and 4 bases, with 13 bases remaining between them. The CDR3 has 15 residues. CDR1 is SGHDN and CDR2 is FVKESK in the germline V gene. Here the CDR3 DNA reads TGTGCCAGCAGCCAAGGGGGGGAACAGGTCTATGGCTACACCTTC. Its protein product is CASSQGGEQVYGYTF.

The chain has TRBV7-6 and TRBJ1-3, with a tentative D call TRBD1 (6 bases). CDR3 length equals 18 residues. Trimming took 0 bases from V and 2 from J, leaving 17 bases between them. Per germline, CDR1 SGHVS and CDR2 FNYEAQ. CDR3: CASSLAARQVRTGNTIYF. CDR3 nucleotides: TGTGCCAGCAGCTTAGCGGCCAGACAGGTCAGGACTGGAAACACCATATATTTT.

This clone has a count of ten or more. The CDR3 loop is CASSLFGGTANYGYTF. The CDR3 region has the DNA TGTGCCAGCAGTTTATTCGGCGGGACAGCTAACTATGGCTACACCTTC. The chain employs TRBV28 and TRBJ1-2; 7 bases agree with TRBD1. The germline V gene encodes CDR1 MDHEN and CDR2 SYDVKM. The V segment lost 1 base and the J segment 0 bases; nucleotides outside the gene matches: 5. The CDR3 is 16 amino acids.

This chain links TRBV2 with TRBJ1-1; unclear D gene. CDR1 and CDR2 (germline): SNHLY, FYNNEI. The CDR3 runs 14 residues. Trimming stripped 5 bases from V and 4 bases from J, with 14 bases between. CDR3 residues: CASSITRESTEAFF. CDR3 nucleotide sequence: TGTGCCAGCAGTATTACTAGGGAAAGCACTGAAGCTTTCTTT.

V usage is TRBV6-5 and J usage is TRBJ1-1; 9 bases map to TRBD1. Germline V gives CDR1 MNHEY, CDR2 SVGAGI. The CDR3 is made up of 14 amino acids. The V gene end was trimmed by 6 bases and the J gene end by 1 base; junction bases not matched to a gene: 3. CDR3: CASRKGQGNTEAFF. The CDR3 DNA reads TGTGCCAGCAGGAAGGGACAGGGGAACACTGAAGCTTTCTTT.

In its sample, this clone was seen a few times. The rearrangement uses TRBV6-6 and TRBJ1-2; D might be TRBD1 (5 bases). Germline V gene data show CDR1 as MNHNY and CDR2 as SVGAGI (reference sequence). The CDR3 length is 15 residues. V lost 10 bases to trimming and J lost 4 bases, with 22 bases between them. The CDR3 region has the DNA TGTGCCATCCCCCGGGGGTCGGACCCAATCTATGGCTACACCTTC. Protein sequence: CAIPRGSDPIYGYTF.

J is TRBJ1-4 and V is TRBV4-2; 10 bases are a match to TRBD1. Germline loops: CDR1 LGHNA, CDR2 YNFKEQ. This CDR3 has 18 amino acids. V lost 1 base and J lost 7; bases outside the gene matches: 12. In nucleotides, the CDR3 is TGTGCCAGCAGCCAAGTATCCTCCCTGGGACAGGGGAGTGAAAAACTGTTTTTT. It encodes CASSQVSSLGQGSEKLFF.

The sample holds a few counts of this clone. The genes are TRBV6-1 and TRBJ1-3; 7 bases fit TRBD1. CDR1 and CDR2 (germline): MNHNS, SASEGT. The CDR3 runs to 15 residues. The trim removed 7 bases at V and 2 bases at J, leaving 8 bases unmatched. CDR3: CASILGQAAGNTIYF. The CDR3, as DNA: TGTGCCAGCATCCTAGGACAGGCCGCTGGAAACACCATATATTTT.

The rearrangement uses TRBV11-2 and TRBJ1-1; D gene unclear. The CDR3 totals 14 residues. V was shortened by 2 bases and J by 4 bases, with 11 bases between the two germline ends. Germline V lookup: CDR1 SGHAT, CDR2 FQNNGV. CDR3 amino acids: CASSLTAGSTEAFF. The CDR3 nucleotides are TGTGCCAGCAGCTTAACTGCGGGCTCCACTGAAGCTTTCTTT.

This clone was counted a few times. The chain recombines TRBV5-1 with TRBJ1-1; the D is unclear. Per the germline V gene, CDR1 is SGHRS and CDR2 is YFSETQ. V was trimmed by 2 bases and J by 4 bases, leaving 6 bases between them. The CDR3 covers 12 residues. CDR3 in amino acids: CASSFRGTEAFF. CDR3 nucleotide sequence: TGCGCCAGCAGCTTCCGGGGCACTGAAGCTTTCTTT.

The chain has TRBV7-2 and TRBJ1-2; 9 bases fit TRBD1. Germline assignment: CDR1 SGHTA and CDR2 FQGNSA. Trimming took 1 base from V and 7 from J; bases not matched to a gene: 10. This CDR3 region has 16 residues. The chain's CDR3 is CASSLEAGTGMVGYTF. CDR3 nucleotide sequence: TGTGCCAGCAGCTTAGAAGCGGGGACAGGGATGGTTGGCTACACCTTC.

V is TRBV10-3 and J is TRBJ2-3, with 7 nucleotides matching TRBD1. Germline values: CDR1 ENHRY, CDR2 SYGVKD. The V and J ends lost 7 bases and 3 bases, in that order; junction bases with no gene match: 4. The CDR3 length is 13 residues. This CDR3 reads CAITGQNTDTQYF. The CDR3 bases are TGTGCCATCACGGGACAGAATACAGATACGCAGTATTTT.

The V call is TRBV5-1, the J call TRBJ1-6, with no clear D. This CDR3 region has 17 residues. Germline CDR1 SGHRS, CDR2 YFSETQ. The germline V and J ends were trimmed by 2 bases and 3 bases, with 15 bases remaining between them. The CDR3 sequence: CASSFVAASDYNSPLHF. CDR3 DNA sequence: TGCGCCAGCAGCTTTGTGGCCGCTAGTGACTATAATTCACCCCTCCACTTT.

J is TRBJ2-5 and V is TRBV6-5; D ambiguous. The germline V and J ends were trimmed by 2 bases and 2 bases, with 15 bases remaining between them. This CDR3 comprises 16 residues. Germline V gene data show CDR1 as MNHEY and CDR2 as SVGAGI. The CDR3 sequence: CASSYLFRGYQETQYF. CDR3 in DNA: TGTGCCAGCAGTTACCTCTTTAGAGGCTATCAAGAGACCCAGTACTTC.

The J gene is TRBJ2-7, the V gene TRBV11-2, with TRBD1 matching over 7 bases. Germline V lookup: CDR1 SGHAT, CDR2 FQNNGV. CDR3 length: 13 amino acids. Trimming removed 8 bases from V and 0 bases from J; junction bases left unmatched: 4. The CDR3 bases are TGTGCCAGCTGCCGGGACAGCTCCTACGAGCAGTACTTC. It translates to CASCRDSSYEQYF.

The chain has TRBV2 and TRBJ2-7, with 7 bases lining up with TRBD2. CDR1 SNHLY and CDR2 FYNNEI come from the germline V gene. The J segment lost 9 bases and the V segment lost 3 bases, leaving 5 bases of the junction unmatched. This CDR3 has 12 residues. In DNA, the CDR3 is TGTGCCAGCAGTGAGGGGAGGGGAAGGCAGTACTTC. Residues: CASSEGRGRQYF.

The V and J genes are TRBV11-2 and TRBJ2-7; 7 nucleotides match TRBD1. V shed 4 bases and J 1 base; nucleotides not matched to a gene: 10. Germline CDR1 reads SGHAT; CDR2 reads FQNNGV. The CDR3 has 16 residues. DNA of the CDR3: TGTGCCAGCAGCTCTTGGACCTCAGGGGGTTCCTACGAGCAGTACTTC. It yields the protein CASSSWTSGGSYEQYF.

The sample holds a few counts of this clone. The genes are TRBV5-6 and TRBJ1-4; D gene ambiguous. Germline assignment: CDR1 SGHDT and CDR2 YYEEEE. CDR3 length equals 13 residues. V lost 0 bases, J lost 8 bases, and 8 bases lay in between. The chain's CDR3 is CASSLASGEKLFF. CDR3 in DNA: TGTGCCAGCAGCTTGGCGTCGGGGGAAAAACTGTTTTTT.

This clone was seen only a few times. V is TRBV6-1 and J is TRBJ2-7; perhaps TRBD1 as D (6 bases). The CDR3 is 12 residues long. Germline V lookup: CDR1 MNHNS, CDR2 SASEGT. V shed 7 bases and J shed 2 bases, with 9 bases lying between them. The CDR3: CASKGDPYEQYF. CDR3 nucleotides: TGTGCCAGCAAGGGGGATCCCTACGAGCAGTACTTC.

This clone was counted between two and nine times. For the CDR3, the DNA is TGTGCCAGCACTAACAAGGAGATAAGCAATCAGCCCCAGCATTTT. Amino acids: CASTNKEISNQPQHF. This chain joins TRBV6-6 and TRBJ1-5; D unclear. Trimming removed 7 bases from V and 1 base from J, with 14 bases in between. The CDR3 totals 15 residues. Per germline, CDR1 MNHNY and CDR2 SVGAGI (reference sequence).

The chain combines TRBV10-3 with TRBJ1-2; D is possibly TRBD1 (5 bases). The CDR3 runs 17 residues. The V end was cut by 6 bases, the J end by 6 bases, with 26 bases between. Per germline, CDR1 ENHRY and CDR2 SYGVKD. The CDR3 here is CAISDVIVTGGPDGYTF. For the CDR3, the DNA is TGTGCCATCAGCGACGTAATAGTGACGGGGGGACCGGATGGCTACACCTTC.